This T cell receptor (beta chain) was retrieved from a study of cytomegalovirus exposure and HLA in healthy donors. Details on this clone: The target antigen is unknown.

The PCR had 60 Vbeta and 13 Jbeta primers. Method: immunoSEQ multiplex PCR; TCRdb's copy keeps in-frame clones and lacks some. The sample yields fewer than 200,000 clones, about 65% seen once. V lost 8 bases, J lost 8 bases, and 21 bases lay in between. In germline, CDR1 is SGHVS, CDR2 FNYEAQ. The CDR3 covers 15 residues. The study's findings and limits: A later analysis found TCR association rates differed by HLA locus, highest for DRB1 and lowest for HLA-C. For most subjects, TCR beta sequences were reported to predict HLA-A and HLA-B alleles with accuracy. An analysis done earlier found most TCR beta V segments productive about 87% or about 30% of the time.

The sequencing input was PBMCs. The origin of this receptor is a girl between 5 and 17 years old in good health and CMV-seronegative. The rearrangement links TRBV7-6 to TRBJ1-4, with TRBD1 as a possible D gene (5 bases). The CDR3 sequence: CASCHRLGGREKLFF. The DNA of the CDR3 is TGTGCCAGCTGCCATCGACTGGGGGGGAGGGAAAAACTGTTTTTT.